This TCR beta chain was sequenced for a study of T cell repertoires in cytomegalovirus infection. Trimming took 0 bases from V and 3 from J, leaving 9 bases between them. The CDR3 sequence is 15 residues long. Germline loops: CDR1 MGHRA, CDR2 YSYEKL. Each CDR3 protein is one row after TCRdb ran MiXCR on the reads. Here the sample spans about 700,000 distinct CDR3 sequences, around 30% being singletons. Details on this clonotype: The antigen is undetermined.

The sample in question was cultured PBMCs, obtained from culture after CMV antigen stimulation. The sequence derives from a human donor in good health (CMV status not recorded). Some clones in this sample may be carry-over from other donors' samples. The chain has TRBV4-1 and TRBJ1-5; D unresolved. In nucleotides, the CDR3 is TGCGCCAGCAGCCAAGATCCTTACAACAATCAGCCCCAGCATTTT. As protein: CASSQDPYNNQPQHF.